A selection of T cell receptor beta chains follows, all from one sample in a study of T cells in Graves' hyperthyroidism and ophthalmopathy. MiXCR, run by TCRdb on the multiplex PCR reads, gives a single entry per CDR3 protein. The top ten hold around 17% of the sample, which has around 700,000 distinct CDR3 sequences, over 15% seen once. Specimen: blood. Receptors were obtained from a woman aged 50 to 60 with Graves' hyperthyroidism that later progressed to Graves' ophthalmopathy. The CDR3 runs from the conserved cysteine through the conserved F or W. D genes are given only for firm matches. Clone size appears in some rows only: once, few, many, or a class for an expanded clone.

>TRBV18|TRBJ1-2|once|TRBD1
CASSLDRDRGDGYTF
TGTGCCAGCTCACTTGATCGGGACAGGGGCGATGGCTACACCTTC
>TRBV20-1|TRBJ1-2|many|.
CSARPRVDYGYTF
TGCAGTGCTAGGCCCAGGGTAGACTATGGCTACACCTTC
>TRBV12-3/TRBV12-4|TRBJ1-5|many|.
CASSPAGGSNQPQHF
TGTGCCAGCAGCCCCGCGGGGGGTAGCAATCAGCCCCAGCATTTT
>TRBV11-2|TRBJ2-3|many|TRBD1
CASSLDRWTGGRTDTQYF
TGTGCCAGCAGCTTAGATAGGTGGACAGGGGGCCGCACAGATACGCAGTATTTT
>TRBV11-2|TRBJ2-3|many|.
CASSLGRGTTDTQYF
TGTGCCAGCAGCTTAGGTCGGGGGACCACAGATACGCAGTATTTT
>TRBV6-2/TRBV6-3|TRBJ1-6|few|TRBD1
CASSTTKGTEYNSPLHF
TGTGCCAGCAGTACAACCAAAGGGACAGAGTATAATTCACCCCTCCACTTT
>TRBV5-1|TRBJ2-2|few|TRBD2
CASSLATSGANTGELFF
TGCGCCAGCAGCTTGGCGACTAGCGGGGCGAACACCGGGGAGCTGTTTTTT
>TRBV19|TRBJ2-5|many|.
CASSPLGQETQYF
TGTGCCAGCAGTCCCCTGGGACAAGAGACCCAGTACTTC
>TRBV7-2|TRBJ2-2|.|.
CASGASPGQNTGELFF
TGTGCCAGCGGGGCCTCCCCGGGACAAAACACCGGGGAGCTGTTTTTT
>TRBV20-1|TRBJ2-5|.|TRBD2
CSARVAGGKETQYF
TGCAGTGCTAGAGTCGCGGGGGGGAAGGAGACCCAGTACTTC
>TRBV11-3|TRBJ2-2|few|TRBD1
CASSWTGGYTGELFF
TGTGCCAGCAGCTGGACAGGGGGTTATACCGGGGAGCTGTTTTTT
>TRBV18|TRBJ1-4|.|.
CASSIVNEKLFF
TGTGCCAGCTCAATCGTTAATGAAAAACTGTTTTTT
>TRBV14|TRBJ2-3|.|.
CASSQDFRGATQYF
TGTGCCAGCAGCCAAGACTTCAGGGGGGCAACGCAGTATTTT
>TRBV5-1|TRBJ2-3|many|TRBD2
CASSLTSGTDTQYF
TGCGCCAGCAGCCTGACTAGCGGAACAGATACGCAGTATTTT
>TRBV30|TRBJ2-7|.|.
CAWRQGRNEQYF
TGTGCCTGGAGACAGGGTCGGAACGAGCAGTACTTC
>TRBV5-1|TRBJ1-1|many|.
CASSLPGNTEAFF
TGTGCCAGCAGCCTACCGGGGAACACTGAAGCTTTCTTT
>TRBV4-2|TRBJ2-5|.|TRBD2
CASSQEIAGGPWSQYF
TGTGCCAGCAGCCAAGAAATAGCGGGGGGCCCGTGGTCCCAGTACTTC
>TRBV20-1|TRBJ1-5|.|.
CSARVKNGGNQPQHF
TGCAGTGCTAGAGTCAAAAATGGGGGCAATCAGCCCCAGCATTTT
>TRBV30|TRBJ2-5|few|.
CAWSQGLSTETQYF
TGTGCCTGGAGCCAGGGACTGAGCACGGAGACCCAGTACTTC
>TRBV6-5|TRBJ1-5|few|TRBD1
CASGDRGANQPQHF
TGTGCCAGCGGGGACAGGGGGGCCAATCAGCCCCAGCATTTT
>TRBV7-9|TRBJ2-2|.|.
CASSGRDSLVPLLNTGELFF
TGTGCCAGCAGCGGTAGGGATTCCTTGGTCCCCCTCCTCAACACCGGGGAGCTGTTTTTT
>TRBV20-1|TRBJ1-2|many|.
CSAREVDRYYGYTF
TGCAGTGCTAGAGAGGTGGATCGATACTATGGCTACACCTTC
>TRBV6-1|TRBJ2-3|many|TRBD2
CASSPRSGGATDTQYF
TGTGCCAGCAGCCCCCGGAGCGGGGGGGCCACAGATACGCAGTATTTT
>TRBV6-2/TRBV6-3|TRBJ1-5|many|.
CASSYSGGGQPQHF
TGTGCCAGCAGTTATTCCGGCGGCGGTCAGCCCCAGCATTTT
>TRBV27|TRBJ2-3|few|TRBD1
CASRETGLDTQYF
TGTGCCAGCAGAGAGACAGGGTTGGATACGCAGTATTTT
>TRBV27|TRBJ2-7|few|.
CASAYRISYEQYF
TGTGCCAGCGCTTACAGGATCTCCTACGAGCAGTACTTC
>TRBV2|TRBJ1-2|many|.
CARSPKDQDYGYTF
TGTGCCAGGTCTCCAAAGGACCAGGACTATGGCTACACCTTC
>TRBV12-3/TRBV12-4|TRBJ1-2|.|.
CASSGRDNYGYTF
TGTGCCAGCAGTGGGAGGGATAACTATGGCTACACCTTC
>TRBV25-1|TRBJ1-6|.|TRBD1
CASTGSGGEYSPLHF
TGTGCCAGCACGGGCTCAGGGGGCGAGTATTCACCCCTCCACTTT
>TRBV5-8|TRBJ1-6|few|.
CASSLLRNSPLHF
TGTGCCAGCAGCTTGTTGAGAAATTCACCCCTCCACTTT